The 13 T cell receptor beta chains in this list originate from one sample, sequenced in a study of blood T cell repertoires in COVID-19 (dated by TCRdb to the early 2020s). Library generation was performed with the immunoSEQ multiplex PCR assay. Drawn from immuneACCESS, this table holds only the in-frame rearrangements with V and J called that TCRdb kept. Clones are partly lost; checked studies trace under half to an unresolved V gene and leave the rest unexplained. Here the sample has approximately 220,000 clones; more than 80% occur a single time. The top ten clonotypes cover less than 4.5% of the sample. Sequences were obtained from PBMCs or T cells enriched from blood (not recorded which). These receptors were obtained from a woman aged 40 to 49 with acute COVID-19.

The chain's CDR3 is CASSLRSGGTYNEQFF. In DNA, the CDR3 is TGCGCCAGCAGCCTTCGAAGCGGGGGGACCTACAATGAGCAGTTCTTC. The rearrangement joins TRBV4-1 to TRBJ2-1; 9 bases agree with TRBD2. The CDR3 is made up of 16 amino acids. CDR1 MGHRA and CDR2 YSYEKL come from the germline V gene. With V trimmed by 4 bases and J by 2 bases, 6 bases remained unmatched.

The rearrangement joins TRBV7-6 to TRBJ2-7; the D gene is possibly TRBD1 (6 bases). The V end was cut by 2 bases, the J end by 6 bases, with 26 bases between. Germline values: CDR1 SGHVS, CDR2 FNYEAQ. The CDR3 has 18 amino acids. CDR3 DNA: TGTGCCAGCAGCTTATTGCCCCCGGGGACAAATAGAGGGTCCGAGCAGTACTTC. This gives the protein CASSLLPPGTNRGSEQYF.

This chain connects TRBV14 to TRBJ1-2; TRBD1 agrees at 7 bases. The CDR3 runs 14 residues. Germline loops: CDR1 SGHDN, CDR2 FVKESK. J was trimmed by 2 bases and V by 6 bases; bases with no gene match: 6. CDR3 sequence (DNA): TGTGCCAGCAGTCCGGGGACAGAGAACTATGGCTACACCTTC. It translates to CASSPGTENYGYTF.

This chain joins TRBV6-5 and TRBJ2-3; TRBD2 matches at 8 bases. Germline values: CDR1 MNHEY, CDR2 SVGAGI. This CDR3 comprises 13 residues. With V trimmed by 7 bases and J by 3 bases, 3 bases remained unmatched. CDR3 sequence (DNA): TGTGCCAGCACGGGGGGGCCAACAGATACGCAGTATTTT. As protein: CASTGGPTDTQYF.

CDR3 in DNA: TGTGCCAGCAGCTTCACAGGTTACAATGAGCAGTTCTTC. Its protein product is CASSFTGYNEQFF. This chain uses TRBV11-3 with TRBJ2-1, with TRBD1 as a possible D gene (5 bases). V was trimmed by 3 bases and J by 4 bases, leaving 7 bases between them. The V gene's germline CDR1 is SGHNT and CDR2 YENEEA. The CDR3 is 13 residues long.

The V and J genes are TRBV6-5 and TRBJ1-2; weak D call: TRBD1 (6 bases). Trimming removed 2 bases at V and 6 bases at J, with 16 bases between. This CDR3 region has 15 residues. CDR1 is MNHEY and CDR2 is SVGAGI in the germline V gene. Here the CDR3 DNA reads TGTGCCAGCAGTTACGATCAGGGGCGAGGGAATGGCTACACCTTC. It codes for CASSYDQGRGNGYTF.

The rearrangement joins TRBV30 to TRBJ1-5; tentative D call: TRBD1 (5 bases). The CDR3 extends over 16 amino acids. Germline V CDR1 and CDR2: GTSNPN, SVGIG (reference sequence). Trimming pared 2 bases from V and 0 bases from J, leaving 14 bases between. The CDR3 DNA reads TGTGCCTGGAGTCCCGGACATTCTTATAGCAATCAGCCCCAGCATTTT. Translation gives CAWSPGHSYSNQPQHF.

This chain uses TRBV30 with TRBJ1-2; D ambiguous. Germline V lookup: CDR1 GTSNPN, CDR2 SVGIG (reference sequence). CDR3 length: 13 residues. V was trimmed by 4 bases and J by 6 bases, leaving 15 bases between them. CDR3 coding DNA: TGTGCCTGGACCCCCCTACGACTGGATGGCTACACCTTC. Translated: CAWTPLRLDGYTF.

The chain links TRBV11-1 to TRBJ2-7, with a tentative D call TRBD2 (5 bases). This CDR3 contains 14 residues. CDR1 SGHAT and CDR2 FQDESV come from the germline V gene (reference sequence). V lost 2 bases and J lost 3, with 11 bases in between. In nucleotides, the CDR3 is TGTGCCAGCAGCTTACTAGGACGGGGCTACGAGCAGTACGTC. As protein: CASSLLGRGYEQYV.

Turning to this clone: The sample contains more than one DNA sequence encoding this CDR3. The chain couples TRBV6-2 or TRBV6-3 to TRBJ1-1; D uncertain. The CDR3 covers 12 residues. CDR1 and CDR2 from the germline V gene are MNHEY and SVGEGT. Trimming took off 4 bases at V and 3 bases at J, with 6 bases between the two ends. The CDR3 protein is CASSSRYTEAFF. In DNA, the CDR3 is TGTGCCAGCAGTTCTCGTTACACTGAAGCTTTCTTT.

This chain joins TRBV29-1 and TRBJ1-2; D is unclear. The CDR3 has 14 residues. Germline V gene data show CDR1 as SQVTM and CDR2 as ANQGSEA. Trimming took off 1 base at V and 0 bases at J, with 9 bases between the two ends. The CDR3 DNA reads as TGCAGCGTTGAAGTGAACAGAGCTAACTATGGCTACACCTTC. This encodes CSVEVNRANYGYTF.

The chain combines TRBV14 with TRBJ1-1, with D possibly TRBD1 on 6 matching bases. V was clipped by 2 bases and J by 8 bases, with 12 bases between them. Germline V gene data show CDR1 as SGHDN and CDR2 as FVKESK. The CDR3 sequence is 13 residues long. The CDR3 loop is CASSQWDTKEAFF. Here the CDR3 DNA reads TGTGCCAGCAGCCAATGGGACACTAAAGAAGCTTTCTTT.

The rearrangement joins TRBV19 to TRBJ2-2; D may be TRBD1 (6 bases). The CDR3 consists of 15 residues. Germline loops: CDR1 LNHDA, CDR2 SQIVND (reference sequence). The germline V and J ends were trimmed by 7 bases and 4 bases, with 16 bases remaining between them. The chain's CDR3 is CASTSQGISTGELFF. In nucleotides, the CDR3 is TGTGCCAGTACAAGCCAGGGGATTAGCACCGGGGAGCTGTTTTTT.